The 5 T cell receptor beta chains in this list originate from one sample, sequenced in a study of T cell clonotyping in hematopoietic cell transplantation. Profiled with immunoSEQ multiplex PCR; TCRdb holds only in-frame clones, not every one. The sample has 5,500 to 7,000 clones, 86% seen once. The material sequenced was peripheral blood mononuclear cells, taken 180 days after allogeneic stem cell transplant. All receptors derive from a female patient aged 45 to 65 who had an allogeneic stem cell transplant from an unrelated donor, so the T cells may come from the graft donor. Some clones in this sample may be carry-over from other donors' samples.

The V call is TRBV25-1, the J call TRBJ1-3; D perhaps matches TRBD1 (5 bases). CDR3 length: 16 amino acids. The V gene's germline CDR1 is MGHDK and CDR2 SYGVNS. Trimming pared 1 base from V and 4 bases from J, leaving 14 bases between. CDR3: CASSELGTRAGNTIYF. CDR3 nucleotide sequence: TGTGCCAGCAGTGAATTAGGGACGAGGGCAGGAAACACCATATATTTT.

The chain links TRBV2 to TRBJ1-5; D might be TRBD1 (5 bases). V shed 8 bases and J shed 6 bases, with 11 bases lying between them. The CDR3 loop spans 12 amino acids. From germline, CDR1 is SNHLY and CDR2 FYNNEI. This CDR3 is CASRDPSQPQHF. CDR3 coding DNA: TGTGCCAGCCGGGACCCTAGTCAGCCCCAGCATTTT.

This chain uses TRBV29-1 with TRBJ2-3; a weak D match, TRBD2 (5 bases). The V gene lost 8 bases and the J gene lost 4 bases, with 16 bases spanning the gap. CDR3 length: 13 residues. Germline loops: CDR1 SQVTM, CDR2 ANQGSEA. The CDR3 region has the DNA TGCAGCCCCCGCTTAGCCGGGGCAGATACGCAGTATTTT. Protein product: CSPRLAGADTQYF.

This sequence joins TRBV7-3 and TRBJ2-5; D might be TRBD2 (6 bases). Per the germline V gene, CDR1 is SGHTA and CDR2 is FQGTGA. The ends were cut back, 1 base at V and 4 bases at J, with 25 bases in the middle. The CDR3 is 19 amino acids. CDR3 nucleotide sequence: TGTGCCAGCAGCTTAAAAGGAGGGACCGCGGAAAGTAGGGGAGAGACCCAGTACTTC. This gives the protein CASSLKGGTAESRGETQYF.

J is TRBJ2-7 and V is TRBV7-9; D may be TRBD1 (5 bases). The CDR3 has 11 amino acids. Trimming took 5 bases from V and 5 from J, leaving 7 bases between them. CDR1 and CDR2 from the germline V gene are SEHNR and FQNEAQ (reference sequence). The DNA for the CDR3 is TGTGCCAGCAGCCGGACACACGAGCAGTACTTC. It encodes CASSRTHEQYF.